This T cell receptor (beta chain) was identified in a study of regulatory T cells in long-lasting Graves disease. Study overall: Those Graves' patients who were newly diagnosed had been on antithyroid drugs under 3 months.

TCR beta libraries were built with iRepertoire HTBI primers and Arm-PCR of CDR3 regions. Each CDR3 protein gets one entry after TCRdb re-called the multiplex PCR reads with MiXCR. The data hold some 240,000 distinct CDR3 sequences, with less than 20% observed a single time. Indicated time point: newly diagnosed GD, antithyroid drugs for less than 3 months. After RNA was extracted from PBMCs, the TCR library was made from it. This clonotype was seen repeatedly, ten times or more. This CDR3 region has 17 residues. Trimming removed 0 bases from V and 7 bases from J, with 22 bases in between. The germline gives CDR1 DFQATT, CDR2 SNEGSKA (reference sequence). The data also belong to a second study, concerning T cells in Graves' hyperthyroidism and ophthalmopathy. That publication notes: Ophthalmopathy was told apart from stable hyperthyroidism by a 13 V-J model.

This sample comprised peripheral blood mononuclear cells (PBMCs), obtained at new diagnosis, from a patient treated with antithyroid drugs. The receptor comes from a woman in her thirties with Graves disease. The chain links TRBV20-1 to TRBJ2-1; D might be TRBD2 (6 bases). Here the CDR3 DNA reads TGCAGTGCTAGAGATGCCGCGAGGAGACTAGAGGGGAATGAGCAGTTCTTC. As protein: CSARDAARRLEGNEQFF.